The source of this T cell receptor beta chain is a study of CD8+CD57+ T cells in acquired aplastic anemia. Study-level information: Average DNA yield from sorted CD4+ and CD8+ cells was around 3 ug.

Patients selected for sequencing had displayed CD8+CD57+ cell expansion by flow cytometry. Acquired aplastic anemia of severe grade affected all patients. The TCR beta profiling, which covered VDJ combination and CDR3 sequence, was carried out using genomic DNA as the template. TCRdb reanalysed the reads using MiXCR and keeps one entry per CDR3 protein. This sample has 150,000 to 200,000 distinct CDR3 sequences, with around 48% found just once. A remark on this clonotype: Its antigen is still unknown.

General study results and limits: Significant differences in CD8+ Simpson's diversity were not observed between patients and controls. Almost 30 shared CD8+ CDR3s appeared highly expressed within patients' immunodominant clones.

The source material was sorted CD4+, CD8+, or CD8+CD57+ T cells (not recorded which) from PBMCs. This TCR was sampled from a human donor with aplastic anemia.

The CDR3 reads CASSQGFGLPEYGYTF. In nucleotides, the CDR3 is TGCGCCAGCAGCCAAGGATTCGGTCTCCCGGAATATGGCTACACCTTC. The J gene is TRBJ1-2, the V gene TRBV4-1; D is ambiguous. Trimming left V 1 base short and J 5 bases short, with 17 bases between. The CDR3 has 16 residues. CDR1 and CDR2 (germline): MGHRA, YSYEKL.